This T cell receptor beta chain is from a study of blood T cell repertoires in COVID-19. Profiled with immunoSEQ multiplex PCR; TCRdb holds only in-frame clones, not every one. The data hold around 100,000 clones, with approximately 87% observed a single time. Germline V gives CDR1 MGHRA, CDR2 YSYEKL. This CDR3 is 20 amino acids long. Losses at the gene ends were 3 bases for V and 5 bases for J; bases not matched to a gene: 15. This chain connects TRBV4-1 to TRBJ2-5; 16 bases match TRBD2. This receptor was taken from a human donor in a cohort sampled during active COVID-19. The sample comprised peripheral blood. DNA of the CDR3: TGCGCCAGCAGCCATCTTTACGGGACTAGCGGGAGGGCCGAACTGGAGACCCAGTACTTC. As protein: CASSHLYGTSGRAELETQYF.